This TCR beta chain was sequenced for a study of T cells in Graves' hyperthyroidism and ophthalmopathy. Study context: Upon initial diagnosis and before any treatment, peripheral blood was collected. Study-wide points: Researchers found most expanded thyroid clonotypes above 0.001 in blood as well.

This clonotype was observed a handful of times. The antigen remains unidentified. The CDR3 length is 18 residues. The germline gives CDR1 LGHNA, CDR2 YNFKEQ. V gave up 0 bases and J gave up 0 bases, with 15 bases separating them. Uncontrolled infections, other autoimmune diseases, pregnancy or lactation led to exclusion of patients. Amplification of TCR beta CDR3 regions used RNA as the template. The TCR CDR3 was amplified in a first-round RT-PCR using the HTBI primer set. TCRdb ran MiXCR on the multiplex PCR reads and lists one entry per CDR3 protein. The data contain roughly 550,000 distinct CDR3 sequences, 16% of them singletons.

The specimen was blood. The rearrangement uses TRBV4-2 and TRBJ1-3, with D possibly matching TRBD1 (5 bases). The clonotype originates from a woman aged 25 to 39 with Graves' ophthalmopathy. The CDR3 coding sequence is TGTGCCAGCAGCCAAGAGGGCCGGGACTCGAGCTCTGGAAACACCATATATTTT. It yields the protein CASSQEGRDSSSGNTIYF.